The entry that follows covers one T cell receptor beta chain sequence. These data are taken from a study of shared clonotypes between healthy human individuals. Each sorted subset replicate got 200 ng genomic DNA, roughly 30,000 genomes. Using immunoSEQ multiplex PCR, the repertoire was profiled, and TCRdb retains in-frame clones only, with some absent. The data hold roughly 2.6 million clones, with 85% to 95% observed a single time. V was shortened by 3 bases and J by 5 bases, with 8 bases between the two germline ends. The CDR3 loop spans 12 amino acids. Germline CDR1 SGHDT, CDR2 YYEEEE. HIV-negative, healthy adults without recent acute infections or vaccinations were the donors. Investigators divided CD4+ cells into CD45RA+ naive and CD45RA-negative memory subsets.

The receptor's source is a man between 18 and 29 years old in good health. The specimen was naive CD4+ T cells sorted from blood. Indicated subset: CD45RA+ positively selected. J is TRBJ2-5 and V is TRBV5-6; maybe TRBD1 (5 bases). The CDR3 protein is CASSSTVETQYF. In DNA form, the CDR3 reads TGTGCCAGCAGCTCGACAGTGGAGACCCAGTACTTC.